These 26 T cell receptor beta chains were sequenced from one sample in a study of T cell changes during pregnancy in multiple sclerosis (dated by TCRdb to the late 2010s). The library was prepared using the immunoSEQ multiplex PCR assay. The table comes from immuneACCESS by way of TCRdb, which keeps in-frame sequences with V and J called. Part of the clones is missing from these tables; in studies checked, under half for an unresolved V gene and the rest for unknown reasons. For this sample there are approximately 32,000 clones; more than 75% appear just once. Of the sample, roughly 5.4% is held by the ten largest clones. The sample consisted of peripheral blood, taken in the third trimester of pregnancy. The source is a female donor in good health, enrolled as a control in a pregnancy study.

The chain joins TRBV6-5 to TRBJ1-1; the D gene is possibly TRBD1 (5 bases). The CDR3 extends over 13 amino acids. The germline V and J ends were trimmed by 4 bases and 4 bases, with 10 bases remaining between them. Per germline, CDR1 MNHEY and CDR2 SVGAGI. The CDR3 region is CASSSPRGTEAFF. For the CDR3, the DNA is TGTGCCAGCAGTTCACCTAGGGGCACTGAAGCTTTCTTT.

This clone was recorded a few times. The chain recombines TRBV10-3 with TRBJ2-5, with 10 bases aligning to TRBD2. This CDR3 is built from 18 residues. J lost 5 bases, V lost 0 bases, and 12 bases had no gene match. The V gene's germline CDR1 is ENHRY and CDR2 SYGVKD. CDR3 sequence (DNA): TGTGCCATCAGTGAGTCAGAGGTAGCGGGAGGAGGTCGGGAGACCCAGTACTTC. Amino acid sequence: CAISESEVAGGGRETQYF.

The gene calls are TRBV10-2 and TRBJ2-2, with TRBD1 matching 7 bases. CDR3 size: 15 residues. Germline V lookup: CDR1 WSHSY, CDR2 SAAADI. J lost 6 bases, V lost 3 bases, and 7 bases had no gene match. CDR3 residues: CASSESTGYSGELFF. For the CDR3, the DNA is TGCGCCAGCAGTGAATCGACAGGGTACTCCGGGGAGCTGTTTTTT.

The rearrangement uses TRBV7-3 and TRBJ2-1, with a possible D match to TRBD1 (5 bases). The V end lost 0 bases, the J end lost 9 bases, and 9 bases lay between the germline ends. The germline V gene encodes CDR1 SGHTA and CDR2 FQGTGA. This CDR3 contains 13 residues. In DNA, the CDR3 is TGTGCCAGCAGCTTAACGAAGGGGCGTGAGCAGTTCTTC. This encodes CASSLTKGREQFF.

This chain joins TRBV7-8 and TRBJ2-7; 9 bases are shared with TRBD2. The CDR3 is made up of 19 amino acids. J gave up 3 bases and V 5 bases, and 20 bases lay outside the gene matches. Germline values: CDR1 SGHVS, CDR2 FQNEAQ. The CDR3 reads CASSPFRMASGTFLYEQYF. As DNA, the CDR3 is TGTGCCAGCAGCCCTTTCCGTATGGCTAGCGGGACCTTTCTCTACGAGCAGTACTTC.

This clone has just one count. This chain connects TRBV7-9 to TRBJ1-4; D is possibly TRBD1 (5 bases). CDR1 is SEHNR, CDR2 FQNEAQ, per germline (reference sequence). Trimming stripped 5 bases from V and 0 bases from J, with 7 bases between. The CDR3 totals 14 residues. CDR3 DNA: TGTGCCAGCAGCATGACAGCAACTAATGAAAAACTGTTTTTT. Translation gives CASSMTATNEKLFF.

The chain uses TRBV15 and TRBJ2-7; weak D call: TRBD1 (5 bases). The CDR3 spans 14 residues. Germline lookup yields CDR1 LNHNV and CDR2 YYDKDF (reference sequence). Trimming took off 0 bases at V and 2 bases at J, with 8 bases between the two ends. The CDR3 is CATSREQATYEQYF. The CDR3 region has the DNA TGTGCCACCAGCAGAGAACAGGCAACCTACGAGCAGTACTTC. The full variable domain, completed using reference TRBV15 and TRBJ2-7, is DAMVIQNPRYQVTQFGKPVTLSCSQTLNHNVMYWYQQKSSQAPKLLFHYYDKDFNNEADTPDNFQSRRPNTSFCFLDIRSPGLGDTAMYLCATSREQATYEQYFGPGTRLTVT.

The chain is built from TRBV6-5 and TRBJ1-2; 8 nucleotides line up with TRBD1. CDR3 length: 16 amino acids. After removal of 1 base from V and 7 bases from J, the junction contained 11 bases not matched to a gene. The germline V gene encodes CDR1 MNHEY and CDR2 SVGAGI. The CDR3 nucleotides read TGTGCCAGCAGTTACTTCGGATCCCAGGGGGCGCTTGGCTACACCTTC. As protein: CASSYFGSQGALGYTF.

V is TRBV14 and J is TRBJ2-1; D is possibly TRBD1 (6 bases). The V end lost 4 bases, the J end lost 8 bases, and 12 bases lay between the germline ends. This CDR3 contains 13 residues. Germline CDR1 is SGHDN and CDR2 is FVKESK. As DNA, the CDR3 is TGTGCCAGCAGCCTCGGGACAATTGATGAGCAGTTCTTC. Its protein is CASSLGTIDEQFF.

The rearrangement links TRBV9 to TRBJ2-7, with 9 positions matching TRBD1. CDR3 length equals 15 residues. The trim removed 0 bases at V and 3 bases at J, leaving 4 bases unmatched. Looked up from germline, CDR1 is SGDLS and CDR2 is YYNGEE. As DNA, the CDR3 is TGTGCCAGCAGCGTAGGTGGGACAGGGTTCTACGAGCAGTACTTC. As protein: CASSVGGTGFYEQYF.

Here the CDR3 reads CASSPRGGGRTEAFF. The CDR3, as DNA: TGTGCCAGCAGCCCCCGAGGCGGGGGGCGGACTGAAGCTTTCTTT. The V and J genes are TRBV5-6 and TRBJ1-1, with D tentatively TRBD1 (6 bases). The CDR3 contains 15 residues. CDR1 is SGHDT, CDR2 YYEEEE, per germline. Trimming cost V 4 bases and J 5 bases, with 18 bases left between them. Based on the CDR3 plus reference TRBV5-6 and TRBJ1-1, the full variable domain is DAGVTQSPTHLIKTRGQQVTLRCSPKSGHDTVSWYQQALGQGPQFIFQYYEEEERQRGNFPDRFSGHQFPNYSSELNVNALLLGDSALYLCASSPRGGGRTEAFFGQGTRLTVV.

This chain uses TRBV6-6 with TRBJ2-3; 11 bases align to TRBD2. V was pared by 4 bases and J by 1 base, with 1 base of the junction left unmatched. This CDR3 is 15 amino acids long. Looked up from germline, CDR1 is MNHNY and CDR2 is SVGAGI (reference sequence). This CDR3 reads CASSSLAGGTDTQYF. The CDR3 nucleotides are TGTGCCAGCAGTTCACTAGCGGGGGGCACAGATACGCAGTATTTT.

The J gene is TRBJ2-3, the V gene TRBV9; tentative D call: TRBD1 (6 bases). The V gene lost 4 bases and the J gene lost 0 bases, with 12 bases spanning the gap. The V gene's germline CDR1 is SGDLS and CDR2 YYNGEE. The CDR3 has 15 residues. The CDR3 DNA reads TGTGCCAGCAGCACCCCTAGGGGGAGCACAGATACGCAGTATTTT. Its translation: CASSTPRGSTDTQYF.

The CDR3 region is CASSQAGTARYQPQHF. Here the CDR3 DNA reads TGCGCCAGCAGCCAAGCGGGGACAGCGAGGTATCAGCCCCAGCATTTT. The rearrangement links TRBV4-1 to TRBJ1-5, with 7 bases fitting TRBD1. The CDR3 has 16 amino acids. With 1 base clipped from V and 5 bases from J, the junction kept 8 bases outside the gene matches. Germline V CDR1 and CDR2: MGHRA, YSYEKL.

V usage is TRBV15 and J usage is TRBJ1-1; D is unclear. Deletions cut 0 bases from V and 8 bases from J, with 13 bases between. CDR3 length: 14 amino acids. CDR1 is LNHNV, CDR2 YYDKDF, per germline (reference sequence). The DNA of the CDR3 is TGTGCCACCAGCAGAGACCCGGGAAGAAAAGAAGCTTTCTTT. Amino acid sequence: CATSRDPGRKEAFF.

The rearrangement joins TRBV15 to TRBJ2-7, with 14 bases fitting TRBD2. J lost 3 bases, V lost 1 base, and 2 bases had no gene match. Germline CDR1 reads LNHNV; CDR2 reads YYDKDF (reference sequence). The CDR3 consists of 16 residues. This CDR3 reads CATSRGGTSGSYEQYF. The CDR3 DNA sequence: TGTGCCACCAGCAGAGGCGGGACTAGCGGGAGCTACGAGCAGTACTTC.

The chain recombines TRBV6-5 with TRBJ1-6; 12 nucleotides match TRBD1. Germline CDR1 reads MNHEY; CDR2 reads SVGAGI. The CDR3 totals 15 residues. With V trimmed by 5 bases and J by 9 bases, 5 bases remained unmatched. CDR3 loop: CASSLGTGGFSPLHF. CDR3 sequence (DNA): TGTGCCAGCAGTCTCGGGACAGGGGGCTTTTCACCCCTCCACTTT.

The rearrangement links TRBV4-2 to TRBJ2-7, with 8 bases matching TRBD2. V was clipped by 0 bases and J by 0 bases; unmatched bases: 4. Germline values: CDR1 LGHNA, CDR2 YNFKEQ. The CDR3 length is 16 residues. CDR3 coding DNA: TGTGCCAGCAGCCAAGATACTAGCGGTGACTCCTACGAGCAGTACTTC. Residues: CASSQDTSGDSYEQYF.

CDR3 in amino acids: CASSLGQLYGYTF. The DNA of the CDR3 is TGCGCCAGCAGCTTGGGACAGCTCTATGGCTACACCTTC. The chain has TRBV5-1 and TRBJ1-2; perhaps TRBD1 as D (5 bases). The CDR3 loop spans 13 amino acids. Between the trimmed V and J ends, which lost 0 bases and 4 bases, there was a span of 7 bases. Germline assignment: CDR1 SGHRS and CDR2 YFSETQ.

The J gene is TRBJ2-5, the V gene TRBV6-1; 8 bases map to TRBD1. Germline-derived CDR1 and CDR2 are MNHNS and SASEGT. V was clipped by 1 base and J by 4 bases; unmatched bases: 8. The length of the CDR3 is 16 residues. The CDR3 nucleotides are TGTGCCAGCAGTGAAGTAGGAGGACAGGGAGCAGAGACCCAGTACTTC. As protein: CASSEVGGQGAETQYF.

The chain joins TRBV7-8 to TRBJ1-5; 7 bases fit TRBD1. Germline CDR1 is SGHVS and CDR2 is FQNEAQ. V dropped 6 bases and J dropped 5; count of bases not matched to a gene: 4. This CDR3 spans 13 amino acids. The CDR3 DNA follows: TGTGCCAGCAGTGACAGGGAATATCAGCCCCAGCATTTT. Translated: CASSDREYQPQHF.

The chain employs TRBV9 and TRBJ2-1, with TRBD2 identical over 7 bases. V dropped 7 bases and J dropped 5; count of bases not matched to a gene: 6. CDR1 is SGDLS, CDR2 YYNGEE, per germline. This CDR3 is 13 amino acids long. The CDR3 region has the DNA TGTGCCAGCGGTCGCGGGGGAAACAATGAGCAGTTCTTC. Amino acid sequence: CASGRGGNNEQFF. Using reference TRBV9 and TRBJ2-1 for the parts outside the CDR3, the full variable domain is DSGVTQTPKHLITATGQRVTLRCSPRSGDLSVYWYQQSLDQGLQFLIQYYNGEERAKGNILERFSAQQFPDLHSELNLSSLELGDSALYFCASGRGGNNEQFFGPGTRLTVL.

This clone is a singleton in its sample. The chain employs TRBV9 and TRBJ2-7, with a possible D match to TRBD1 (6 bases). The CDR3 has 15 amino acids. Germline V CDR1 and CDR2: SGDLS, YYNGEE. Trimming pared 3 bases from V and 2 bases from J, leaving 15 bases between. CDR3 coding DNA: TGTGCCAGCAGCGGAACACAGGGAAATCCCTACGAGCAGTACTTC. This gives the protein CASSGTQGNPYEQYF.

The chain employs TRBV11-1 and TRBJ2-1, with 7 bases lining up with TRBD2. The J segment lost 4 bases and the V segment lost 6 bases, leaving 12 bases of the junction unmatched. The CDR3 is 16 residues long. Germline V gives CDR1 SGHAT, CDR2 FQDESV (reference sequence). DNA of the CDR3: TGTGCCAGCAGAGCCGGGGGGACTTCCTATTACAATGAGCAGTTCTTC. This codes for CASRAGGTSYYNEQFF.

The chain has TRBV5-1 and TRBJ2-1, with 8 nucleotides matching TRBD2. Losses at the gene ends were 4 bases for V and 5 bases for J; bases not matched to a gene: 11. This CDR3 is 16 amino acids long. The V gene's germline CDR1 is SGHRS and CDR2 YFSETQ. CDR3 DNA: TGCGCCAGCAGCCGCCGCCCAGCGGGAGAGAACAATGAGCAGTTCTTC. This encodes CASSRRPAGENNEQFF.

CDR3 residues: CASSGGGNYGYTF. The CDR3 DNA reads as TGTGCCAGCAGCGGGGGGGGAAACTATGGCTACACCTTC. The rearrangement links TRBV9 to TRBJ1-2; perhaps TRBD1 as D (5 bases). Deletions cut 3 bases from V and 2 bases from J, with 8 bases between. The CDR3 loop spans 13 amino acids. CDR1 SGDLS and CDR2 YYNGEE come from the germline V gene.